This T cell receptor (beta chain) emerged from a study of T cell repertoires and HLA-DP antigens. About the research overall: Donor ages ranged from 18-to-29 to 60-to-69; a couple of men, one woman. DNA input averaged approximately 230 ng in sorted CD137+CD4+ and 900 to 1,500 ng in pre-culture CD4+.

Notes on the study in general: Total CD4+ responders were stimulated by HeLa antigen-presenting cells.

V gave up 2 bases and J gave up 11 bases, with 13 bases separating them. Germline-derived CDR1 and CDR2 are MDHEN and SYDVKM. This CDR3 is built from 13 residues. Average purity of the negatively selected CD4+ T cells was just over 95%. Details on this clone: No antigen is known for it.

The assay was immunoSEQ multiplex PCR, and TCRdb's table has in-frame clones only and misses some. Among over 100,000 clones listed, around 92% were seen once. The V gene is TRBV28, the J gene TRBJ2-1; no reliable D call. The receptor comes from a woman in her late teens or twenties in good health and CMV-seronegative. Sequencing was carried out using CD4+ T cells from PBMCs. The CDR3 sequence: CASSLSGRQKQFF. CDR3 DNA: TGTGCCAGCAGTTTAAGTGGTCGGCAGAAGCAGTTCTTC.